In its sample, the clone carrying this T cell receptor beta chain was seen many times. The antigen is not known. This record comes from a study of neurological immune-mediated disorders. Study overall: Among the roughly 35 patients with multiple sclerosis, roughly 31 were relapsing-remitting, while 3 were secondary progressive. Study-level findings and limits: Clinical and MRI features did not associate with the cluster found in multiple sclerosis patients. No sharing of CDR3 amino acid sequences was observed among expanded clones across subjects, suggesting private repertoires in all groups.

Synthesis of cDNA was carried out by template-switch 5'RACE. The reaction used 10-nucleotide random UMIs. From the 5' RACE reads, TCRdb called clonotypes with MiXCR, one entry per CDR3 protein. The table shows 55,000 to 70,000 distinct CDR3 sequences, with roughly 5% occurring only once. V lost 0 bases, J lost 4 bases, and 9 bases lay in between. From germline, CDR1 is DFQATT and CDR2 SNEGSKA (reference sequence). This CDR3 has 13 residues. This receptor was obtained from a human donor with multiple sclerosis. The donor label of this sample is uncertain. The chain couples TRBV20-1 to TRBJ1-2; D remains ambiguous. Sequencing used PBMCs. CDR3 amino acids: CSARDRAVYGYTF. The CDR3 DNA reads as TGCAGTGCTAGAGATCGGGCAGTCTATGGCTACACCTTC.